This T cell receptor (beta chain) was retrieved from a study of T cell repertoires in cytomegalovirus infection. This clonotype showed up just a few times. What it binds is unknown. Via MiXCR, TCRdb re-called the reads, giving one row per CDR3 protein. The sample comprises some 350,000 distinct CDR3 sequences, about 35% of which are singletons, and 13% rests with the top ten. Germline V gives CDR1 SGHTA, CDR2 FQGNSA. CDR3 length: 15 residues. After removal of 2 bases from V and 5 bases from J, the junction contained 8 bases not matched to a gene. The material sequenced was cultured PBMCs, taken from culture after CMV antigen stimulation. The clonotype was recovered from a human donor in good health (CMV status not recorded). Some clones in this sample may be carry-over from other donors' samples. The V call is TRBV7-2, the J call TRBJ1-1; 7 bases align to TRBD1. CDR3 sequence reads: CASSLTEGAVTEAFF. In nucleotides, the CDR3 is TGTGCCAGCAGCTTAACGGAGGGGGCGGTTACTGAAGCTTTCTTT.